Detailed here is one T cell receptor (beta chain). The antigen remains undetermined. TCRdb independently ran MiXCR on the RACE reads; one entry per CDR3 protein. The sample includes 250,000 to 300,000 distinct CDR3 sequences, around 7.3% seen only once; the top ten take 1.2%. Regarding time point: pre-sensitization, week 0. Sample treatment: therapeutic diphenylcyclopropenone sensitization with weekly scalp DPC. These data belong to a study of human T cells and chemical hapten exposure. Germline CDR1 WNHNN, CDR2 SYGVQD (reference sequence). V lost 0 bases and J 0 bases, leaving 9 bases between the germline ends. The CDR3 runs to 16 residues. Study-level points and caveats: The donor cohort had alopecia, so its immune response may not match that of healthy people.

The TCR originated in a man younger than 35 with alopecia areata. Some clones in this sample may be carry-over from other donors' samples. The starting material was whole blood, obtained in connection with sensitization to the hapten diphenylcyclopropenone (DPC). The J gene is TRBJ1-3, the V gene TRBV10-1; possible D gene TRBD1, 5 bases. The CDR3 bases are TGCGCCAGCAGTGAGTCGGGACTGAACTCTGGAAACACCATATATTTT. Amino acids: CASSESGLNSGNTIYF.